This passage covers 13 T cell receptor beta chains from one sample sequenced in a study of technical replicates of blood from a handful of donors. Method: immunoSEQ multiplex PCR; TCRdb's copy keeps in-frame clones and lacks some. The sample contains under 110,000 clones, roughly 95% of which appear only once. The sequenced sample was T cells isolated from PBMCs. These receptors originate from a human donor in good health.

The chain combines TRBV11-3 with TRBJ2-7, with 8 positions matching TRBD1. V lost 5 bases and J lost 2; bases outside the gene matches: 8. The CDR3 sequence is 15 residues long. Germline values: CDR1 SGHNT, CDR2 YENEEA. CDR3: CASSASGTGAYEQYF. The CDR3 nucleotides read TGTGCCAGCAGCGCTTCCGGGACAGGAGCCTACGAGCAGTACTTC. Using reference TRBV11-3 and TRBJ2-7 for the parts outside the CDR3, the full variable domain is EAGVVQSPRYKIIEKKQPVAFWCNPISGHNTLYWYLQNLGQGPELLIRYENEEAVDDSQLPKDRFSAERLKGVDSTLKIQPAELGDSAVYLCASSASGTGAYEQYFGPGTRLTVT.

The rearrangement links TRBV7-9 to TRBJ2-5; D is uncertain. Germline lookup yields CDR1 SEHNR and CDR2 FQNEAQ (reference sequence). CDR3 length: 14 residues. Between the trimmed V and J ends, which lost 6 bases and 1 base, there was a span of 12 bases. The CDR3 bases are TGTGCCAGCAGTGAAACCGCGCGCCAAGAGACCCAGTACTTC. This translates into CASSETARQETQYF.

This clone has a single count. The rearrangement joins TRBV11-2 to TRBJ2-7; 7 bases align to TRBD1. The CDR3 loop spans 15 amino acids. The V segment lost 5 bases and the J segment 4 bases; nucleotides outside the gene matches: 11. Germline V gives CDR1 SGHAT, CDR2 FQNNGV. The CDR3 region is CASSLHRGTFYEQYF. The CDR3 nucleotides read TGTGCCAGCAGCCTACACAGGGGAACCTTTTACGAGCAGTACTTC. Full variable domain (missing parts from reference TRBV11-2 and TRBJ2-7): EAGVAQSPRYKIIEKRQSVAFWCNPISGHATLYWYQQILGQGPKLLIQFQNNGVVDDSQLPKDRFSAERLKGVDSTLKIQPAKLEDSAVYLCASSLHRGTFYEQYFGPGTRLTVT.

This chain joins TRBV11-2 and TRBJ1-5, with a tentative D call TRBD1 (5 bases). Per germline, CDR1 SGHAT and CDR2 FQNNGV. The CDR3 has 15 residues. The V and J ends lost 2 bases and 4 bases respectively, with 12 bases between them. This CDR3 is CASSLRGTSNQPQHF. For the CDR3, the DNA is TGTGCCAGCAGCTTACGGGGGACTTCAAATCAGCCCCAGCATTTT.

The V call is TRBV7-9, the J call TRBJ1-1; D unresolved. V was cut by 11 bases and J by 4 bases, with 8 bases left in between. Germline assignment: CDR1 SEHNR and CDR2 FQNEAQ (reference sequence). The CDR3 totals 10 residues. CDR3: CAQSLTEAFF. DNA for the CDR3: TGTGCCCAGTCGCTCACTGAAGCTTTCTTT.

The chain uses TRBV5-1 and TRBJ1-6; unclear D gene. This CDR3 contains 14 residues. Trimming pared 4 bases from V and 9 bases from J, leaving 14 bases between. Per germline, CDR1 SGHRS and CDR2 YFSETQ. This CDR3 reads CASSPGTLPSPLHF. The CDR3 nucleotides are TGCGCCAGCAGCCCAGGTACTCTACCTTCACCCCTCCACTTT.

The chain uses TRBV28 and TRBJ1-5, with D possibly TRBD1 on 5 matching bases. Deletions cut 3 bases from V and 2 bases from J, with 17 bases between. The CDR3 loop spans 17 amino acids. Germline V gene lookup returns CDR1 MDHEN and CDR2 SYDVKM. The CDR3 loop reads CASSFSRQRRGNQPQHF. CDR3 nucleotides: TGTGCCAGCAGTTTTTCCCGACAGCGCCGAGGCAATCAGCCCCAGCATTTT.

This clone has a single count. The chain carries TRBV7-9 and TRBJ2-5; 10 nucleotides line up with TRBD2. The CDR3 runs to 15 residues. The germline V gene has CDR1 SEHNR and CDR2 FQNEAQ (reference sequence). Losses at the gene ends were 1 base for V and 6 bases for J; bases not matched to a gene: 5. CDR3 loop: CASSLGAGGQQTQYF. DNA for the CDR3: TGTGCCAGCAGCTTAGGAGCGGGGGGGCAGCAGACCCAGTACTTC.

J is TRBJ1-3 and V is TRBV4-1, with 7 bases matching TRBD1. Germline CDR1 is MGHRA and CDR2 is YSYEKL. The CDR3 length is 15 residues. V shed 6 bases and J 0 bases; nucleotides not matched to a gene: 5. CDR3: CASRVGDSSGNTIYF. CDR3 coding DNA: TGCGCCAGCAGAGTAGGGGACAGCTCTGGAAACACCATATATTTT.

The genes are TRBV7-6 and TRBJ2-1, with 8 bases identical to TRBD2. Germline V gene data show CDR1 as SGHVS and CDR2 as FNYEAQ. The CDR3 is 13 amino acids. Here the CDR3 reads CAVGASGLNEQFF. In nucleotides, the CDR3 is TGTGCGGTAGGCGCTAGCGGGCTAAATGAGCAGTTCTTC.

The chain is built from TRBV6-1 and TRBJ1-6; no reliable D call. With 4 bases removed from V and 8 bases from J, the gap between germline ends came to 15 bases. CDR1 is MNHNS and CDR2 is SASEGT in the germline V gene. This CDR3 has 15 residues. The CDR3 sequence: CASSVDTGVYSPLHF. In DNA, the CDR3 is TGTGCCAGCAGTGTAGACACCGGTGTCTATTCACCCCTCCACTTT.

The chain uses TRBV4-2 and TRBJ2-2; 10 bases map to TRBD2. Germline loops: CDR1 LGHNA, CDR2 YNFKEQ. Unmatched junction bases numbered 5, after V lost 5 bases and J lost 5 bases. The CDR3 loop spans 15 amino acids. The CDR3 is CASSGASGGTGELFF. CDR3 coding DNA: TGTGCCAGCAGCGGGGCTAGCGGGGGAACCGGGGAGCTGTTTTTT.

This clone was seen a few times. This sequence joins TRBV21-1 and TRBJ1-1; the table's D call, TRBD1, has no DNA check behind it. TRBV21-1 is a pseudogene locus. The CDR3 sequence is 11 residues long. The DNA of the CDR3 is TGTGCCAGCACCCAGTGCCGATGGGCTTTCTTT. Translating it yields CASTQCRWAFF.